This T cell receptor beta chain was identified in a study of OX40 agonist ivuxolimab in advanced cancers. This CDR3 has 17 residues. The repertoire was sequenced with immunoSEQ multiplex PCR; TCRdb's copy has only in-frame clones and lacks some. Of tens of thousands of clones in the sample, 65% to 85% were seen once. With respect to this clone: As yet, its antigen is unknown.

Study outcomes and limitations: The study observed clonal expansion of CD4+ and CD8+ blood T cells by week 6 at 0.1 to 3.0 mg/kg.

This specimen was CD4+ or CD8+ T cells sorted from blood, taken in a trial of the OX40 agonist ivuxolimab. This sequence joins TRBV21-1 and TRBJ2-1. TRBV21-1 is termed a pseudogene. The receptor was derived from an adult with an advanced solid tumor such as melanoma, head and neck, liver or kidney cancer. CDR3 in DNA: TGTGCCAGCAGCAAAAAGGAGGACAAAAGCTCCTACAATGAGCAGTTCTTC. Amino acids: CASSKKEDKSSYNEQFF.